This is a list of T cell receptor beta chains from one sample in a study of cytomegalovirus exposure and HLA in healthy donors. Sequenced by immunoSEQ multiplex PCR; TCRdb stores in-frame clones only, minus some. The sample has about 160,000 clones, and its top ten clones hold roughly 1.3%. Sequences were obtained from PBMCs. These receptor sequences come from a woman between 55 and 75 years old in good health and CMV-seronegative. CDR3s include the opening cysteine and the closing phenylalanine or tryptophan. The order of the fields is J gene, D gene, V gene, CDR3 protein, CDR3 DNA. D genes are given only for firm matches.

>TRBJ2-2|.|TRBV11-2
CASSPEHLTGELFF
TGTGCCAGCAGCCCTGAGCATTTAACCGGGGAGCTGTTTTTT
>TRBJ2-1|TRBD2|TRBV19
CASSIVERERRDEQFF
TGTGCCAGTAGTATAGTAGAGCGGGAGAGGAGGGATGAGCAGTTCTTC
>TRBJ1-6|.|TRBV19
CASTRKAGQSSYNSPLHF
TGTGCCAGTACCCGGAAAGCCGGACAGAGCTCCTATAATTCACCCCTCCACTTT
>TRBJ2-5|TRBD1|TRBV19
CASSALGQGGETQYF
TGTGCCAGTAGTGCCCTGGGACAGGGGGGAGAGACCCAGTACTTC
>TRBJ1-2|TRBD1|TRBV7-8
CASSPTPGQANYGYTF
TGTGCCAGCAGCCCAACCCCGGGACAGGCTAACTATGGCTACACCTTC
>TRBJ1-2|.|TRBV18
CASSPREGGFEYGYTF
TGTGCCAGCTCACCCCGGGAAGGGGGTTTTGAGTATGGCTACACCTTC
>TRBJ1-2|TRBD1|TRBV9
CASSEDRADGYTF
TGTGCCAGCAGCGAAGACAGGGCTGACGGCTACACCTTC
>TRBJ2-2|.|TRBV10-1
CASSRTRGELFF
TGCGCCAGCAGTCGGACTCGGGGGGAGCTGTTTTTT
>TRBJ2-1|TRBD1|TRBV4-1
CASSQDPGQVFNEQFF
TGCGCCAGCAGCCAAGATCCGGGACAGGTATTCAATGAGCAGTTCTTC
>TRBJ2-5|.|TRBV15
CATSRGSSGETQYF
TGTGCCACCAGCAGAGGGTCTTCCGGAGAGACCCAGTACTTC
>TRBJ1-5|.|TRBV5-1
CASSLLGAGNQPQHF
TGCGCCAGCAGCTTATTAGGGGCGGGGAATCAGCCCCAGCATTTT
>TRBJ2-1|.|TRBV10-3
CAISESRGGSYNEQFF
TGTGCCATCAGTGAGTCGAGGGGGGGTTCCTACAATGAGCAGTTCTTC
>TRBJ1-5|.|TRBV5-1
CASSLEGGNQPQHF
TGCGCCAGCAGCTTGGAGGGCGGGAATCAGCCCCAGCATTTT
>TRBJ2-5|.|TRBV7-3
CASSFERGETQYF
TGTGCCAGCAGCTTCGAAAGGGGCGAGACCCAGTACTTC
>TRBJ2-7|TRBD2|TRBV5-1
CASSGSGGPSYEQYF
TGCGCCAGCAGCGGTAGCGGGGGCCCCTCCTACGAGCAGTACTTC
>TRBJ2-3|.|TRBV7-8
CASSSPVRGGPGDTQYF
TGTGCCAGCAGCTCCCCCGTAAGGGGGGGGCCTGGAGATACGCAGTATTTT
>TRBJ1-1|.|TRBV7-9
CASSLTDYTEAFF
TGTGCCAGCAGCTTGACAGACTACACTGAAGCTTTCTTT
>TRBJ2-2|TRBD2|TRBV5-6
CASSLVRTSGDDPGELFF
TGTGCCAGCAGCTTGGTTCGGACTAGCGGGGACGACCCCGGGGAGCTGTTTTTT
>TRBJ1-5|TRBD1|TRBV6-1
CATTGVLNQPQHF
TGTGCCACGACAGGGGTCCTCAATCAGCCCCAGCATTTT
>TRBJ2-3|TRBD2|TRBV9
CASSVALAAGTDTQYF
TGTGCCAGCAGCGTAGCCCTAGCGGCGGGCACAGATACGCAGTATTTT
>TRBJ1-1|.|TRBV10-3
CAITQGEGTEAFF
TGTGCCATTACACAGGGCGAGGGCACTGAAGCTTTCTTT